The T cell receptor beta chain described here comes from a study of T-cell memory formation after mild COVID-19. TCRdb reprocessed the 5' RACE reads via MiXCR and lists one record per CDR3 protein. This sample yields about 610,000 distinct CDR3 sequences, of which 17% are seen a single time; 8.1% belongs to the top ten. Trimming took off 6 bases at V and 3 bases at J, with 12 bases between the two ends. The CDR3 covers 13 residues. Germline V gene lookup returns CDR1 SGHDN and CDR2 FVKESK. Input material: PBMCs or a T cell subset sorted from them (not recorded which). The chain employs TRBV14 and TRBJ2-7; a possible D gene is TRBD2 (6 bases). The receptor comes from an adult woman who had mild COVID-19 (a few samples of this study predate the infection). Cell type and time point are not known. The CDR3 region has the DNA TGTGCCAGCAGGTCGGGGGATGACTACGAGCAGTACTTC. Translated, it gives CASRSGDDYEQYF.